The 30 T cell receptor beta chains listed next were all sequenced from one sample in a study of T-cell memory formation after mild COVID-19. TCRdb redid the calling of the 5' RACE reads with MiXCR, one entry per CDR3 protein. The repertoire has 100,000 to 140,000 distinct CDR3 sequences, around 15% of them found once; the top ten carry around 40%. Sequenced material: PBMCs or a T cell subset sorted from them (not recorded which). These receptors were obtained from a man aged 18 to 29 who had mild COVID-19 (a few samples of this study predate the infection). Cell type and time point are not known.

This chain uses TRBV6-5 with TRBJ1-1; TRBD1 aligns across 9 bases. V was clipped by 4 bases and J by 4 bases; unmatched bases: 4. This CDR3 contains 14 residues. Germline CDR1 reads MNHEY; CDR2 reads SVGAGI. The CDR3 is CASSWGQGFTEAFF. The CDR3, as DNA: TGTGCCAGCAGTTGGGGACAGGGTTTCACTGAAGCTTTCTTT.

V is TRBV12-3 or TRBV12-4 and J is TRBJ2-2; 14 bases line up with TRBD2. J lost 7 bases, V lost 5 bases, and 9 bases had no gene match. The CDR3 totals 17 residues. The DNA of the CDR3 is TGTGCCAGCAGTGCCCCGGGACTAGCGGGGGTCATCGGGGAGCTGTTTTTT. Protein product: CASSAPGLAGVIGELFF.

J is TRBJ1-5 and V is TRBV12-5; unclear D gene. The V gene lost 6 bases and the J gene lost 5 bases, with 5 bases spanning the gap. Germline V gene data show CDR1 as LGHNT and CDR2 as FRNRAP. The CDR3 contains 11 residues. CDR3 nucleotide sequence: TGTGCTAGTGGGCCACATCAGCCCCAGCATTTT. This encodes CASGPHQPQHF.

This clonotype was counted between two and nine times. The CDR3: CASSLVIAPRVSGANVLTF. In DNA, the CDR3 is TGTGCCAGCAGCTTAGTAATCGCCCCGAGGGTATCTGGGGCCAACGTCCTGACTTTC. V usage is TRBV11-2 and J usage is TRBJ2-6; TRBD2 might be the D (5 bases). The CDR3 runs 19 residues. V lost 1 base and J lost 1, with 17 bases in between. CDR1 SGHAT and CDR2 FQNNGV come from the germline V gene.

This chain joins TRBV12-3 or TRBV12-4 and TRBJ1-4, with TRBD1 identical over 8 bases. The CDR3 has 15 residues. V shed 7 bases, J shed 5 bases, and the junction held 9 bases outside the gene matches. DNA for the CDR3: TGTGCCAGCACTGGGACAGGCGGAACCAATGAAAAACTGTTTTTT. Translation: CASTGTGGTNEKLFF.

CDR3 sequence: CASSQDLGRGNTIYF. The CDR3 coding sequence is TGTGCCAGCAGCCAAGATCTTGGACGTGGAAACACCATATATTTT. V usage is TRBV4-2 and J usage is TRBJ1-3; D gene ambiguous. Germline V lookup: CDR1 LGHNA, CDR2 YNFKEQ. V gave up 0 bases and J gave up 3 bases, with 9 bases separating them. The CDR3 has 15 amino acids.

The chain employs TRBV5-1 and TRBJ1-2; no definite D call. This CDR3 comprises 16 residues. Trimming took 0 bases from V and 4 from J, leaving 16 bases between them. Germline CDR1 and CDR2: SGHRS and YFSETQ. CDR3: CASSLAISTRGYGYTF. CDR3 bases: TGCGCCAGCAGCTTGGCCATATCGACACGGGGCTATGGCTACACCTTC.

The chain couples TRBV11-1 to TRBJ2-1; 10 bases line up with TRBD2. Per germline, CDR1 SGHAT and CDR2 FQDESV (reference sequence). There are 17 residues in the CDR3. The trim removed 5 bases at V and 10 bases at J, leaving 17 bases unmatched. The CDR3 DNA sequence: TGTGCCAGCAGCGAATCCGGGACTAGCGACCCGTGGGAGGAGCAGTTCTTC. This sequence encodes CASSESGTSDPWEEQFF.

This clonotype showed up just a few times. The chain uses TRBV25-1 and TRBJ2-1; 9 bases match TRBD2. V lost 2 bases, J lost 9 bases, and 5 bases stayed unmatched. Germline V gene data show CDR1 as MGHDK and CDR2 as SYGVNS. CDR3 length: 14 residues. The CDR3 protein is CASSEGTSISEQFF. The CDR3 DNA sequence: TGTGCCAGCAGTGAAGGGACTAGCATTAGTGAGCAGTTCTTC.

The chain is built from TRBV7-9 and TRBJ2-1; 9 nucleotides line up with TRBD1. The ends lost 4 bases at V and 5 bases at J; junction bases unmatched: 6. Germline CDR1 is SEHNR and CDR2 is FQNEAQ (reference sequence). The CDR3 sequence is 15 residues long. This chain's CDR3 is CASSSRDREDNEQFF. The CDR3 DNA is TGTGCCAGCAGCTCCCGGGACAGGGAAGACAATGAGCAGTTCTTC.

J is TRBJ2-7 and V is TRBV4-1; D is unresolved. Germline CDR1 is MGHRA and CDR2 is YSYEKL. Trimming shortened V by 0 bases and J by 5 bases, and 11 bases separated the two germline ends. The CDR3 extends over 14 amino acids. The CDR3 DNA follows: TGCGCCAGCAGCCAAGACCGGGCCCGAGACGAGCAGTACGTC. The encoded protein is CASSQDRARDEQYV.

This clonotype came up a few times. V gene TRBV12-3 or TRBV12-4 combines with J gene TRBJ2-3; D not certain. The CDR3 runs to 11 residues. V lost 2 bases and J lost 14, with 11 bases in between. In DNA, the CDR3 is TGTGCCAGCAGTTTAATGTGGTTCGTGTATTTT. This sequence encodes CASSLMWFVYF.

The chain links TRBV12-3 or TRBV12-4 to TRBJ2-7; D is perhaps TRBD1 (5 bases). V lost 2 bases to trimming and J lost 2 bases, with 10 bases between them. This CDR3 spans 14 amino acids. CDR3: CASSLQGSTYEQYF. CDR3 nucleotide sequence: TGTGCCAGCAGTTTACAGGGTTCCACCTACGAGCAGTACTTC.

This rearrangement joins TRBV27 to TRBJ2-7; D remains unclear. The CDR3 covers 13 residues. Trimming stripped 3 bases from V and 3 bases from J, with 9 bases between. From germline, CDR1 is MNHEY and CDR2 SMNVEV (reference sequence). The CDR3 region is CASSFTGDYEQYF. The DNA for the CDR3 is TGTGCCAGCAGTTTTACCGGAGACTACGAGCAGTACTTC.

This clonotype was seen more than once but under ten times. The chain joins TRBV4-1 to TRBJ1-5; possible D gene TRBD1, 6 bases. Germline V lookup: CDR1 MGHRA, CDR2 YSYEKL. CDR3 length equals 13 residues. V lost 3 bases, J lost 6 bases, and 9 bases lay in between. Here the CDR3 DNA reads TGCGCCAGCAGCCAGGAGGGGGTTCAGCCCCAGCATTTT. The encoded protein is CASSQEGVQPQHF.

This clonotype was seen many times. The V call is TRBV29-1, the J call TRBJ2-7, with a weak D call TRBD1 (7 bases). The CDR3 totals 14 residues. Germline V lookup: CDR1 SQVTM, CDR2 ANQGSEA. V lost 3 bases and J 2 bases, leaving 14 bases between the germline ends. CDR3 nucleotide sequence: TGCAGCGTTGATGGCGGGACAGACACCTACGAGCAGTACGTC. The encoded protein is CSVDGGTDTYEQYV.

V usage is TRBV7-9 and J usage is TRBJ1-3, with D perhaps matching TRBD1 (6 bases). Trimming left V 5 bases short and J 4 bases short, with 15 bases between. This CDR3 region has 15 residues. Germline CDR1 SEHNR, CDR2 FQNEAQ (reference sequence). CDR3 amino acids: CASSRGGRNGNTIYF. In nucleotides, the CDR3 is TGTGCCAGCAGCCGCGGGGGCCGGAACGGAAACACCATATATTTT.

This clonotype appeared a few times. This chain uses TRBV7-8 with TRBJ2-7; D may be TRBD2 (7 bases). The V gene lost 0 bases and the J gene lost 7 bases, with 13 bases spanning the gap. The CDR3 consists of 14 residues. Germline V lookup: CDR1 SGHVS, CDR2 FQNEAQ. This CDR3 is CASSLARGGREQYV. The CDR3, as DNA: TGTGCCAGCAGCTTAGCGAGGGGGGGCAGAGAGCAGTACGTC.

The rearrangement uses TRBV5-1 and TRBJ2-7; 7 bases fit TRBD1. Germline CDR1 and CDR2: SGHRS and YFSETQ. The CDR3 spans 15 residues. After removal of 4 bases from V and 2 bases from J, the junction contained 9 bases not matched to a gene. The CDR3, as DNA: TGCGCCAGCAGCGTCCCCGGGGACAGACCCTACGAGCAGTACTTC. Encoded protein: CASSVPGDRPYEQYF.

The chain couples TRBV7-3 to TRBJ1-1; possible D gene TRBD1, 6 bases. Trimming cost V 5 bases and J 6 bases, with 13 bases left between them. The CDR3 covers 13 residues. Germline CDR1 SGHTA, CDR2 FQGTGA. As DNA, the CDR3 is TGTGCCAGCAGCCTTAACAGGGTAGCTGAAGCTTTCTTT. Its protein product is CASSLNRVAEAFF.

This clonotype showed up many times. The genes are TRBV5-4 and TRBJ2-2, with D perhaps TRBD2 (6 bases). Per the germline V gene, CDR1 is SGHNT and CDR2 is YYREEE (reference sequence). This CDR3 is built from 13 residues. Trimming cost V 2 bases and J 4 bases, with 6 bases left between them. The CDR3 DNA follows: TGTGCCAGCAGCTTCGGGGGCACCGGGGAGCTGTTTTTT. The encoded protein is CASSFGGTGELFF.

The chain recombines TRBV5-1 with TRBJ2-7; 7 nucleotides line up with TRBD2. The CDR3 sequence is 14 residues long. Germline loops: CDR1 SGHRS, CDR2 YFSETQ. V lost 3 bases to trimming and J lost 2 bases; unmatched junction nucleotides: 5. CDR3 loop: CASSSQAGAYEQYF. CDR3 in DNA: TGCGCCAGCAGCTCCCAGGCGGGGGCCTACGAGCAGTACTTC.

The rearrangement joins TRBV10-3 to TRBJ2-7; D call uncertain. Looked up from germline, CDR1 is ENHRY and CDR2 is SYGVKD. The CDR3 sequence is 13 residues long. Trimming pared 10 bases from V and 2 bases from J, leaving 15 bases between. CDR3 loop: CATADGDTYEQYF. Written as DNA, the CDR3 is TGTGCCACGGCGGACGGTGATACCTACGAGCAGTACTTC.

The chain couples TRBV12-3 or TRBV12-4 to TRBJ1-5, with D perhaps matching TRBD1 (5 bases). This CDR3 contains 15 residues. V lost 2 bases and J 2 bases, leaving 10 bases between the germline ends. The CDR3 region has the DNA TGTGCCAGCAGTTTAATGGGGGATGGCAATCAGCCCCAGCATTTT. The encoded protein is CASSLMGDGNQPQHF.

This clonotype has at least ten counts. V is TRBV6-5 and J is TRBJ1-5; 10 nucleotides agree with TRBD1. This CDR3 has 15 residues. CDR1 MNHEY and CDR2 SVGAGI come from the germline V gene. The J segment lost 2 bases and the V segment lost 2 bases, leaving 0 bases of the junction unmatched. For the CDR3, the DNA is TGTGCCAGCAGTTACGGGACAGGGGGCAATCAGCCCCAGCATTTT. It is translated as CASSYGTGGNQPQHF.

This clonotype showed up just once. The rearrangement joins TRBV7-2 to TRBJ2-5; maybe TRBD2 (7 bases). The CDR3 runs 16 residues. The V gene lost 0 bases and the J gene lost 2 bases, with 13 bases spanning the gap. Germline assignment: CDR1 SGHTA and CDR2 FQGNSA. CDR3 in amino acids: CASSLAYRGAQETQYF. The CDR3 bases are TGTGCCAGCAGCTTAGCGTATCGGGGGGCTCAAGAGACCCAGTACTTC.

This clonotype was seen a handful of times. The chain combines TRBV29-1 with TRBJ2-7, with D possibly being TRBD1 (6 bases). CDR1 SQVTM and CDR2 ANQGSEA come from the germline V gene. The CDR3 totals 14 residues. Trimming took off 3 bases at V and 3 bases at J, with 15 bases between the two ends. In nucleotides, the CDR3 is TGCAGCGTTGATCTGGGCAGGGGTATCTACGAGCAGTACTTC. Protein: CSVDLGRGIYEQYF.

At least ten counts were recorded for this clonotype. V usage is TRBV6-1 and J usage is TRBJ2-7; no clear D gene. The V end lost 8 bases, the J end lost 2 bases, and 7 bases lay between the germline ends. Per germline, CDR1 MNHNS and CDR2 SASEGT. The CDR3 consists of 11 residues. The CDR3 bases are TGTGCCAGCCGTGGGGCCTACGAGCAGTACTTC. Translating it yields CASRGAYEQYF.

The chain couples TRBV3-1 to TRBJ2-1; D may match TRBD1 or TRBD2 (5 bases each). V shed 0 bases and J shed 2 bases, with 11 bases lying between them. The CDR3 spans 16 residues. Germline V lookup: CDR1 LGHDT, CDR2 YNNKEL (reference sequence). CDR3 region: CASSQEGVKAYNEQFF. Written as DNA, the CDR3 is TGTGCCAGCAGCCAAGAGGGGGTCAAGGCCTACAATGAGCAGTTCTTC.

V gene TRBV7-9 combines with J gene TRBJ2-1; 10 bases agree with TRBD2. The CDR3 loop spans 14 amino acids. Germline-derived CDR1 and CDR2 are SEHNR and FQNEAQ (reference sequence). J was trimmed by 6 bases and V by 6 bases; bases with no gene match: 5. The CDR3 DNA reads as TGTGCCAGCAGATTTTGGACTAGCGGCAATGAGCAGTTCTTC. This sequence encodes CASRFWTSGNEQFF.